A single sample gave rise to the 22 T cell receptor beta chains below, sequenced in a study of response to subunit inactivated influenza vaccine. TCRdb re-derived calls from the RT-PCR reads in MiXCR, one entry per CDR3 protein. The top ten clones hold 7.6% of a sample with 590,000 or so distinct CDR3 sequences, around 15% of them seen once. The specimen comprised PBMCs from blood, sampled 14 to 15 days before vaccination. The receptors come from a man over 45 who received an inactivated influenza vaccine.

The chain links TRBV9 to TRBJ2-5; D remains unclear. The CDR3 runs 15 residues. V lost 3 bases, J lost 3 bases, and 15 bases lay in between. Germline V gene lookup returns CDR1 SGDLS and CDR2 YYNGEE. As DNA, the CDR3 is TGTGCCAGCAGCGGAGATCCTAGTGGAGAAGAGACCCAGTACTTC. Its translation is CASSGDPSGEETQYF.

The table lists this clonotype with a few counts. This chain uses TRBV11-2 with TRBJ2-4; a weak D match, TRBD2 (6 bases). The CDR3 spans 14 residues. V was shortened by 5 bases and J by 2 bases, with 10 bases between the two germline ends. The germline gives CDR1 SGHAT, CDR2 FQNNGV. The CDR3 nucleotides read TGTGCCAGCAGCCGACTAGTTTCCAAAAACATTCAGTACTTC. This sequence encodes CASSRLVSKNIQYF.

This clonotype was recorded at least ten times. The chain links TRBV28 to TRBJ2-1; TRBD2 aligns across 9 bases. CDR3 length equals 20 residues. With 3 bases clipped from V and 3 bases from J, the junction kept 18 bases outside the gene matches. Per the germline V gene, CDR1 is MDHEN and CDR2 is SYDVKM. The CDR3: CASSLEAPAGGRWVYNEQFF. CDR3 in DNA: TGTGCCAGCAGTTTGGAGGCGCCAGCGGGGGGCCGTTGGGTCTACAATGAGCAGTTCTTC.

The rearrangement uses TRBV15 and TRBJ1-4, with TRBD1 matching 7 bases. Per germline, CDR1 LNHNV and CDR2 YYDKDF (reference sequence). The CDR3 is 15 amino acids. Losses at the gene ends were 3 bases for V and 0 bases for J; bases not matched to a gene: 1. The CDR3 DNA reads as TGTGCCACCAGCAGCGGGACAGCAACTAATGAAAAACTGTTTTTT. Translated, it gives CATSSGTATNEKLFF.

V gene TRBV12-3 or TRBV12-4 combines with J gene TRBJ2-2, with D uncertain. This CDR3 contains 17 residues. V was pared by 3 bases and J by 4 bases, with 18 bases between. The CDR3, as DNA: TGTGCCAGCAGTTTTAGTTTGGAGTTGGGTCCCACCGGGGAGCTGTTTTTT. Amino acids: CASSFSLELGPTGELFF.

This clonotype was found many times. V gene TRBV7-9 combines with J gene TRBJ2-5; 8 bases line up with TRBD2. This CDR3 has 15 residues. Germline values: CDR1 SEHNR, CDR2 FQNEAQ (reference sequence). Trimming cost V 5 bases and J 5 bases; bases outside gene matches: 10. Written as DNA, the CDR3 is TGTGCCAGCAGCCGAAACGGACTAGCCGGGGAGACCCAGTACTTC. Its protein product is CASSRNGLAGETQYF.

This clonotype was picked up a small number of times. V is TRBV10-3 and J is TRBJ2-7, with D unclear. Germline CDR1 and CDR2: ENHRY and SYGVKD. V lost 3 bases and J 7 bases, leaving 7 bases between the germline ends. The CDR3 runs to 11 residues. The CDR3: CAISDREEQYF. DNA for the CDR3: TGTGCCATCAGTGATAGGGAAGAGCAGTACTTC.

The rearrangement joins TRBV30 to TRBJ2-7; D is unresolved. This CDR3 has 13 amino acids. Germline-derived CDR1 and CDR2 are GTSNPN and SVGIG (reference sequence). V lost 2 bases to trimming and J lost 2 bases, with 10 bases between them. The CDR3 sequence: CAWSPEPTYEQYF. The CDR3 DNA follows: TGTGCCTGGAGTCCTGAACCCACCTACGAGCAGTACTTC.

Turning to this clonotype: At one of its ends the junction is not consistent with the germline gene, which may arise from a read error. The chain uses TRBV11-2 and TRBJ2-7, with TRBD2 identical over 10 bases. Germline CDR1 and CDR2: SGHAT and FQNNGV. The CDR3 loop spans 16 amino acids. The CDR3 loop is CDSSPESGTSANEQYF. As DNA, the CDR3 is TGTGACAGCAGCCCCGAATCCGGGACTAGCGCCAACGAGCAGTACTTC.

The genes are TRBV9 and TRBJ2-6; TRBD1 matches at 10 bases. CDR1 SGDLS and CDR2 YYNGEE come from the germline V gene. The CDR3 runs to 18 residues. J was trimmed by 2 bases and V by 0 bases; bases with no gene match: 5. The chain's CDR3 is CASSVEGQGLTGANVLTF. The CDR3 DNA is TGTGCCAGCAGCGTAGAGGGACAGGGGTTAACTGGGGCCAACGTCCTGACTTTC.

The J gene is TRBJ2-1, the V gene TRBV6-2 or TRBV6-3, with D perhaps TRBD1 (6 bases). The CDR3 covers 14 residues. CDR1 is MNHEY, CDR2 SVGEGT, per germline. Trimming shortened V by 1 base and J by 4 bases, and 8 bases separated the two germline ends. CDR3 DNA: TGTGCCAGCAGTTACTTGACAGGTTACAATGAGCAGTTCTTC. Its protein is CASSYLTGYNEQFF.

This clonotype was picked up a small number of times. V is TRBV20-1 and J is TRBJ2-5; TRBD1 might be the D (6 bases). The CDR3 contains 14 residues. Germline assignment: CDR1 DFQATT and CDR2 SNEGSKA (reference sequence). Trimming shortened V by 0 bases and J by 7 bases, and 15 bases separated the two germline ends. In DNA form, the CDR3 reads TGCAGTGCTAGAGAGGGGACGAGGGGGTCGACCCAGTACTTC. Amino acid sequence: CSAREGTRGSTQYF.

This clonotype was counted only a few times. The chain employs TRBV2 and TRBJ2-2, with 7 nucleotides matching TRBD1. The CDR3 loop spans 14 amino acids. The germline gives CDR1 SNHLY, CDR2 FYNNEI. The ends lost 8 bases at V and 1 base at J; junction bases unmatched: 4. CDR3 loop: CASGGQLNTGELFF. CDR3 bases: TGTGCCAGCGGGGGACAGTTGAACACCGGGGAGCTGTTTTTT.

The chain joins TRBV4-2 to TRBJ2-1, with 12 bases fitting TRBD2. Germline-derived CDR1 and CDR2 are LGHNA and YNFKEQ. This CDR3 region has 19 residues. The ends lost 0 bases at V and 12 bases at J; junction bases unmatched: 18. The CDR3 region is CASSQEPKLAGGPYGWQFF. As DNA, the CDR3 is TGTGCCAGCAGCCAAGAACCCAAACTAGCGGGGGGTCCTTATGGCTGGCAGTTCTTC.

This clonotype showed up just a few times. This rearrangement joins TRBV6-1 to TRBJ2-3; D is perhaps TRBD2 (5 bases). Germline loops: CDR1 MNHNS, CDR2 SASEGT. This CDR3 region has 14 residues. Trimming took off 4 bases at V and 0 bases at J, with 8 bases between the two ends. The CDR3 sequence: CASSASSSTDTQYF. CDR3 in DNA: TGTGCCAGCAGTGCGTCTAGCAGCACAGATACGCAGTATTTT.

This clonotype was recorded a few times. The J gene is TRBJ2-7, the V gene TRBV6-5; D is perhaps TRBD2 (6 bases). V lost 0 bases, J lost 5 bases, and 11 bases lay in between. Germline loops: CDR1 MNHEY, CDR2 SVGAGI. The CDR3 is 14 residues long. In nucleotides, the CDR3 is TGTGCCAGCAGTTACTCGCGGGGTTCCCACGAGCAGTACTTC. It specifies CASSYSRGSHEQYF.

This chain uses TRBV30 with TRBJ2-1, with D possibly TRBD2 on 5 matching bases. Deletions cut 0 bases from V and 4 bases from J, with 16 bases between. The CDR3 length is 16 residues. CDR1 is GTSNPN, CDR2 SVGIG, per germline (reference sequence). CDR3 protein: CAWSVLSSRGYNEQFF. The CDR3 bases are TGTGCCTGGAGTGTACTGTCTAGCCGGGGATACAATGAGCAGTTCTTC. The entire variable domain, with the rest obtained from reference TRBV30 and TRBJ2-1, is as follows: SQTIHQWPATLVQPVGSPLSLECTVEGTSNPNLYWYRQAAGRGLQLLFYSVGIGQISSEVPQNLSASRPQDRQFILSSKKLLLSDSGFYLCAWSVLSSRGYNEQFFGPGTRLTVL.

This clonotype occurred many times. The chain has TRBV28 and TRBJ2-7, with D unresolved. Between the trimmed V and J ends, which lost 1 base and 0 bases, there was a span of 10 bases. The CDR3 extends over 15 amino acids. Germline CDR1 reads MDHEN; CDR2 reads SYDVKM. CDR3 sequence reads: CASSLSGRSSYEQYF. DNA for the CDR3: TGTGCCAGCAGTTTATCTGGCAGAAGCTCCTACGAGCAGTACTTC.

Comments on this clonotype: A clone one base away is much larger, so this may be a read error. The genes are TRBV3-1 and TRBJ2-7; TRBD1 matches at 7 bases. The CDR3 covers 12 residues. CDR1 is LGHDT and CDR2 is YNNKEL in the germline V gene (reference sequence). CDR3 sequence: CASIQDAGTVKF. CDR3 bases: TGTGCCAGCATCCAAGATGCCGGGACAGTGAAATTC.

This clonotype was recorded a few times. The V gene is TRBV5-8, the J gene TRBJ2-1, with D hard to call. The V and J ends lost 6 bases and 0 bases respectively, with 10 bases between them. The germline V gene has CDR1 SGHTS and CDR2 YDEGEE. The CDR3 extends over 14 amino acids. The CDR3 DNA is TGTGCCAGCAATTTCGCCCACTCCTACAATGAGCAGTTCTTC. Amino acid sequence: CASNFAHSYNEQFF.

A few counts support this clonotype. This chain's CDR3 is CATYRGTDTQYF. CDR3 sequence (DNA): TGTGCCACCTACAGGGGCACAGATACGCAGTATTTT. V is TRBV10-3 and J is TRBJ2-3; D is perhaps TRBD1 (6 bases). Germline lookup yields CDR1 ENHRY and CDR2 SYGVKD. There are 12 residues in the CDR3. With 10 bases removed from V and 1 base from J, the gap between germline ends came to 9 bases.

There are a few counts of this clonotype. V is TRBV5-5 and J is TRBJ1-1, with D hard to call. Looked up from germline, CDR1 is SGHKS and CDR2 is YYEKEE (reference sequence). The CDR3 is 13 amino acids. Trimming took off 1 base at V and 1 base at J, with 5 bases between the two ends. CDR3 loop: CASSLFTNTEAFF. The DNA of the CDR3 is TGTGCCAGCAGCTTGTTTACGAACACTGAAGCTTTCTTT.